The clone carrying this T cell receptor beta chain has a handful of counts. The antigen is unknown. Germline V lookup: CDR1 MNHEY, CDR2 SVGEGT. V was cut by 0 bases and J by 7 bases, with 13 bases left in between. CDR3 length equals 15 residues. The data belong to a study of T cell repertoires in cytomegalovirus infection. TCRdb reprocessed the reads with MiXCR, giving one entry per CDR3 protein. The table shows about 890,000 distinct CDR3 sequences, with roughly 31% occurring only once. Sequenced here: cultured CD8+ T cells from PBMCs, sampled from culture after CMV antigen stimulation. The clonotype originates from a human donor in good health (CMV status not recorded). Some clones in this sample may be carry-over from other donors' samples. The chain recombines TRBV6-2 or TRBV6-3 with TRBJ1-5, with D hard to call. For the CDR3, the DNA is TGTGCCAGCAGTTACTCAGGGAACGCCTTCCAGCCCCAGCATTTT. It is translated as CASSYSGNAFQPQHF.